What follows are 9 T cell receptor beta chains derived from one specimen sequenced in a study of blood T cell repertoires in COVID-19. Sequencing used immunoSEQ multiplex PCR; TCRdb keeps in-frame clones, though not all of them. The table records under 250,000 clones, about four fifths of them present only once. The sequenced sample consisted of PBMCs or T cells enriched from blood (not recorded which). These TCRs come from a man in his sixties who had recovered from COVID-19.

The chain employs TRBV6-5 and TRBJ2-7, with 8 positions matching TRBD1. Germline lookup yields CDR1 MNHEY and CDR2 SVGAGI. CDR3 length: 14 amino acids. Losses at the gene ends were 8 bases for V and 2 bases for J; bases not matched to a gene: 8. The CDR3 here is CASRYGTGTYEQYF. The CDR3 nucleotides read TGTGCCAGCCGATACGGGACAGGTACCTACGAGCAGTACTTC.

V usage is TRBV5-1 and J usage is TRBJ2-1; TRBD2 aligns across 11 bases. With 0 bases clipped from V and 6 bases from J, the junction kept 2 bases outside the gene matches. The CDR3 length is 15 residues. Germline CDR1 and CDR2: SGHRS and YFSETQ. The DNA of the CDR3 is TGCGCCAGCAGCTTGGCCCTAGCGGGGGGCAATGAGCAGTTCTTC. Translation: CASSLALAGGNEQFF. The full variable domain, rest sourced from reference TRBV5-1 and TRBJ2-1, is KAGVTQTPRYLIKTRGQQVTLSCSPISGHRSVSWYQQTPGQGLQFLFEYFSETQRNKGNFPGRFSGRQFSNSRSEMNVSTLELGDSALYLCASSLALAGGNEQFFGPGTRLTVL.

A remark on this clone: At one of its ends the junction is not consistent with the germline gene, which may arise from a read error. The CDR3 DNA sequence: TGTGCCAGCAGGGAAGGACAGGTCGTATTC. It specifies CASREGQVVF. The rearrangement uses TRBV2 and TRBJ1-2, with 7 bases identical to TRBD1. The CDR3 sequence is 10 residues long. In germline, CDR1 is SNHLY, CDR2 FYNNEI.

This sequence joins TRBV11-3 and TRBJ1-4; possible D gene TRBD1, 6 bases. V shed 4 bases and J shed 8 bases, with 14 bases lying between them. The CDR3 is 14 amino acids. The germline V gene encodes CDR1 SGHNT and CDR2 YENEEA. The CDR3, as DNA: TGTGCCAGCAGCTCAGGGGCTTTGGGGGAAAAACTGTTTTTT. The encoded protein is CASSSGALGEKLFF.

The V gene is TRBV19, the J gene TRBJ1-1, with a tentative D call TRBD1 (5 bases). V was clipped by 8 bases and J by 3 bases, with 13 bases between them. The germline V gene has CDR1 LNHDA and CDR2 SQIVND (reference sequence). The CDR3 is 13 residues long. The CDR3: CASGGYFDTEAFF. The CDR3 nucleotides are TGTGCCAGTGGGGGGTACTTTGACACTGAAGCTTTCTTT.

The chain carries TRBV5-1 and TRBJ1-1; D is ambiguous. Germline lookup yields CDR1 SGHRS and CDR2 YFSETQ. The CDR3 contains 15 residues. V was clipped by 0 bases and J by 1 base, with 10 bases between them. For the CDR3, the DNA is TGCGCCAGCAGCTTGGCGGGGAGGGAGAACACTGAAGCTTTCTTT. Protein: CASSLAGRENTEAFF.

The CDR3 here is CAWSPRTEAFF. For the CDR3, the DNA is TGTGCCTGGAGTCCCAGGACTGAAGCTTTCTTT. V is TRBV30 and J is TRBJ1-1, with unresolved D. This CDR3 comprises 11 residues. CDR1 is GTSNPN and CDR2 is SVGIG in the germline V gene (reference sequence). The V gene lost 2 bases and the J gene lost 5 bases, with 6 bases spanning the gap. The entire variable domain, with the rest obtained from reference TRBV30 and TRBJ1-1, is as follows: SQTIHQWPATLVQPVGSPLSLECTVEGTSNPNLYWYRQAAGRGLQLLFYSVGIGQISSEVPQNLSASRPQDRQFILSSKKLLLSDSGFYLCAWSPRTEAFFGQGTRLTVV.

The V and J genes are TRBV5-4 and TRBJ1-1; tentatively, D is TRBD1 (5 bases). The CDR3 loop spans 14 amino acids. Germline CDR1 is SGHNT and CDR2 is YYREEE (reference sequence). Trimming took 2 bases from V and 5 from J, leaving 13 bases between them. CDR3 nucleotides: TGTGCCAGCAGCTTCGGAGGGGATCGTACTGAAGCTTTCTTT. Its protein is CASSFGGDRTEAFF.

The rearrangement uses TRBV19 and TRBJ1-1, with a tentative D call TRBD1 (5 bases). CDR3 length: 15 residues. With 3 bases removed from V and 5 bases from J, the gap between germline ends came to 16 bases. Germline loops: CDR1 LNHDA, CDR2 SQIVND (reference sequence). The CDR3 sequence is CASSMGPGSRTEAFF. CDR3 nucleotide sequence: TGTGCCAGTAGTATGGGGCCTGGATCGAGGACTGAAGCTTTCTTT. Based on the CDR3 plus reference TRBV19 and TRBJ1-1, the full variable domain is DGGITQSPKYLFRKEGQNVTLSCEQNLNHDAMYWYRQDPGQGLRLIYYSQIVNDFQKGDIAEGYSVSREKKESFPLTVTSAQKNPTAFYLCASSMGPGSRTEAFFGQGTRLTVV.